This passage covers 5 T cell receptor beta chains from one sample sequenced in a study of shared clonotypes between healthy human individuals. Method: immunoSEQ multiplex PCR; TCRdb's copy keeps in-frame clones and lacks some. The repertoire has 2 million to 3 million clones, around nine tenths of them found once; the top ten carry roughly 0.15%. The sample consisted of naive CD4+ T cells sorted from blood. Noted subset: CD45RA+ positively selected. These receptors were taken from a young man in good health.

The chain uses TRBV14 and TRBJ2-7; possibly TRBD1 or TRBD2 for D (5 bases each). Germline CDR1 reads SGHDN; CDR2 reads FVKESK. The CDR3 runs 15 residues. V was trimmed by 0 bases and J by 5 bases, leaving 14 bases between them. CDR3 sequence reads: CASSQEVKGTHEQYF. The CDR3 coding sequence is TGTGCCAGCAGCCAAGAAGTGAAGGGGACCCACGAGCAGTACTTC.

The chain has TRBV11-2 and TRBJ2-1; 7 bases line up with TRBD2. Germline V gene lookup returns CDR1 SGHAT and CDR2 FQNNGV. This CDR3 is 16 amino acids long. The V gene end was trimmed by 7 bases and the J gene end by 2 bases; junction bases not matched to a gene: 11. CDR3 amino acids: CASTTEPSGTYNEQFF. CDR3 sequence (DNA): TGTGCCAGCACTACCGAACCTAGCGGTACCTACAATGAGCAGTTCTTC.

The rearrangement joins TRBV5-1 to TRBJ2-5; D is ambiguous. This CDR3 region has 14 residues. Between the trimmed V and J ends, which lost 3 bases and 2 bases, there was a span of 11 bases. Germline V gives CDR1 SGHRS, CDR2 YFSETQ. The CDR3 sequence: CASSSRSVQETQYF. CDR3 DNA sequence: TGCGCCAGCAGCTCCAGGTCTGTACAAGAGACCCAGTACTTC.

This chain uses TRBV28 with TRBJ2-5, with D possibly matching TRBD2 (7 bases). CDR3 length: 16 residues. The germline V and J ends were trimmed by 1 base and 5 bases, with 17 bases remaining between them. Germline loops: CDR1 MDHEN, CDR2 SYDVKM. The CDR3 DNA reads as TGTGCCAGCAGTTTATTCCCAGGGGAGGGCCAGGAGACCCAGTACTTC. As protein: CASSLFPGEGQETQYF.

This chain joins TRBV7-9 and TRBJ2-3, with D possibly matching TRBD2 (6 bases). V was cut by 2 bases and J by 0 bases, with 9 bases left in between. The germline V gene encodes CDR1 SEHNR and CDR2 FQNEAQ (reference sequence). The CDR3 runs 15 residues. The CDR3 region is CASSLLRGSTDTQYF. In DNA form, the CDR3 reads TGTGCCAGCAGCTTACTGCGGGGAAGCACAGATACGCAGTATTTT.